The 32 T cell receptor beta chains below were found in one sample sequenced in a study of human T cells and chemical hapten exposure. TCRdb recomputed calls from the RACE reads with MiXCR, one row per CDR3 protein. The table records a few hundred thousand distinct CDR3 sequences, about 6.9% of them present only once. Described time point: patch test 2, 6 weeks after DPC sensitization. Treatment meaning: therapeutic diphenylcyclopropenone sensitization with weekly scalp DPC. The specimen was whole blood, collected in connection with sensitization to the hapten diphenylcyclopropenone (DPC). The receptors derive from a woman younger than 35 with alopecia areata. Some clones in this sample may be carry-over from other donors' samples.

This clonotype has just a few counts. In DNA form, the CDR3 reads TGTGCCAGCAGCATACAGGGGAGCGGGGCCAACGTCCTGACTTTC. Amino acids: CASSIQGSGANVLTF. This chain joins TRBV9 and TRBJ2-6; 7 nucleotides line up with TRBD1. The CDR3 sequence is 15 residues long. V lost 4 bases, J lost 4 bases, and 5 bases stayed unmatched. CDR1 SGDLS and CDR2 YYNGEE come from the germline V gene.

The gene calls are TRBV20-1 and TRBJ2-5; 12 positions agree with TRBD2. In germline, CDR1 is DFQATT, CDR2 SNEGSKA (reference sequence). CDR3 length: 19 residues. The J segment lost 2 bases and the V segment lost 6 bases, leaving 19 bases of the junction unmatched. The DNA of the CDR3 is TGCAGTGCCCAACGGGGGGGCAACCCCGGACTAGCGGGGCAAGAGACCCAGTACTTC. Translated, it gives CSAQRGGNPGLAGQETQYF.

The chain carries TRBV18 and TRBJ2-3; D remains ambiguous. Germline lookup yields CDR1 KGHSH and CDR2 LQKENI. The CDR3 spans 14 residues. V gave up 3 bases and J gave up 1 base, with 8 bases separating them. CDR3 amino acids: CASSPLWGTDTQYF. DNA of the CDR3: TGTGCCAGCTCACCCCTCTGGGGCACAGATACGCAGTATTTT. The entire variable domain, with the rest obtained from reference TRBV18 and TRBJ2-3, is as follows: NAGVMQNPRHLVRRRGQEARLRCSPMKGHSHVYWYRQLPEEGLKFMVYLQKENIIDESGMPKERFSAEFPKEGPSILRIQQVVRGDSAAYFCASSPLWGTDTQYFGPGTRLTVL.

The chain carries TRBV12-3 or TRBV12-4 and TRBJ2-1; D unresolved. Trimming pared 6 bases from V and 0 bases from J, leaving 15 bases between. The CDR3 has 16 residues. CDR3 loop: CASSFTGFSSYNEQFF. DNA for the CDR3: TGTGCCAGCAGCTTCACCGGGTTTAGCTCCTACAATGAGCAGTTCTTC.

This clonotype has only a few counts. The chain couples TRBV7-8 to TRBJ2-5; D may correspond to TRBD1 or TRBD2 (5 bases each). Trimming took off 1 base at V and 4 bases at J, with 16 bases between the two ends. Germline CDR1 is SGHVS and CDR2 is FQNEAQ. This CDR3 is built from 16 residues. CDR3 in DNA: TGTGCCAGCAGCTTAGTAACCCGGGGACCCGGAGAGACCCAGTACTTC. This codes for CASSLVTRGPGETQYF.

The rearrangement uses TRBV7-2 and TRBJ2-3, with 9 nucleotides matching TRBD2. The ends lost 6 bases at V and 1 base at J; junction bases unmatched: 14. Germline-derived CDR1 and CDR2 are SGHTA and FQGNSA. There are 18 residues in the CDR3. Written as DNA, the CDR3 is TGTGCCAGCAGGAAACAAGCTGCGGGACTAGCTGGCACAGATACGCAGTATTTT. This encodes CASRKQAAGLAGTDTQYF.

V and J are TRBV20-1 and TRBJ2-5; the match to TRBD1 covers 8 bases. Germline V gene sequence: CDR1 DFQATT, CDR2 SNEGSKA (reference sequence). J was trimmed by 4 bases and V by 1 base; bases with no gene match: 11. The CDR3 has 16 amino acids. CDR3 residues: CSARVLDRAQGETQYF. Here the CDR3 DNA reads TGCAGTGCTAGAGTACTGGACAGGGCCCAAGGAGAGACCCAGTACTTC.

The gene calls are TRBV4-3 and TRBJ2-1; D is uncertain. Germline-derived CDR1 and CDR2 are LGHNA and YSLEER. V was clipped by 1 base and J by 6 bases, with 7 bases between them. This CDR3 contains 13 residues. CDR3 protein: CASSQVWGNEQFF. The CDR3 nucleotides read TGCGCCAGCAGCCAAGTTTGGGGCAATGAGCAGTTCTTC.

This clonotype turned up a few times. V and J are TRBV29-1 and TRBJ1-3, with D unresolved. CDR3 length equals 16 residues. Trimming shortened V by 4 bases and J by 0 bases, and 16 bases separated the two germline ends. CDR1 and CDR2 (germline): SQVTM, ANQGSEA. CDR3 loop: CSVVETNAFSGNTIYF. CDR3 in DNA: TGCAGCGTTGTAGAGACAAATGCCTTCTCTGGAAACACCATATATTTT.

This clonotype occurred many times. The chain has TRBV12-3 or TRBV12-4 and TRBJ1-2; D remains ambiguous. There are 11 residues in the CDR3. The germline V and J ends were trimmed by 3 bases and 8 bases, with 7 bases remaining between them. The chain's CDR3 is CASSFAEGYTF. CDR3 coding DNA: TGTGCCAGCAGTTTCGCTGAAGGCTACACCTTC.

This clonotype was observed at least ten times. The DNA of the CDR3 is TGTGCCACCCGACTAGCGGGGGGGCTGGATGAGCAGTTCTTC. It codes for CATRLAGGLDEQFF. The J gene is TRBJ2-1, the V gene TRBV10-3; 14 bases are shared with TRBD2. In germline, CDR1 is ENHRY, CDR2 SYGVKD. V gave up 10 bases and J gave up 8 bases; unmatched junction bases: 7. This CDR3 is 14 amino acids long.

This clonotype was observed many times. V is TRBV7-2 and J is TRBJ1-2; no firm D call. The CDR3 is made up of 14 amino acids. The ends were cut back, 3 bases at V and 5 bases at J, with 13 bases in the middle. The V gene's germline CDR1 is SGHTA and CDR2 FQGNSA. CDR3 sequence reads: CASSFFNGEYGYTF. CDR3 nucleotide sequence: TGTGCCAGCAGCTTCTTTAACGGGGAGTATGGCTACACCTTC.

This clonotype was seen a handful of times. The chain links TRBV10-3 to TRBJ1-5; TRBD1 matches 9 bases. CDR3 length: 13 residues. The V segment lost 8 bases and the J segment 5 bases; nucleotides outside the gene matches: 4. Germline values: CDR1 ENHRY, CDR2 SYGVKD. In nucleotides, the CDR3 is TGTGCCATCGGGACAGGGCCCCATCAGCCCCAGCATTTT. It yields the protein CAIGTGPHQPQHF.

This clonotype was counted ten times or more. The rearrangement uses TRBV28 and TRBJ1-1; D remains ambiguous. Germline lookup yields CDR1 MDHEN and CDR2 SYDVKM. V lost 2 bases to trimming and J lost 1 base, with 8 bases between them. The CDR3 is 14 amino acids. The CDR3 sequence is CASSLPDWNTEAFF. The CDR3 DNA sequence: TGTGCCAGCAGTTTACCGGACTGGAACACTGAAGCTTTCTTT.

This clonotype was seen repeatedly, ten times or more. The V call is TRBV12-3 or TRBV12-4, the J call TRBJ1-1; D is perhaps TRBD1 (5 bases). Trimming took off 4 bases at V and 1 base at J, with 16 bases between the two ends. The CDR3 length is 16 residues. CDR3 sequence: CASSYSRGEGNTEAFF. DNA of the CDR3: TGTGCCAGCAGTTACTCCCGAGGGGAAGGGAACACTGAAGCTTTCTTT.

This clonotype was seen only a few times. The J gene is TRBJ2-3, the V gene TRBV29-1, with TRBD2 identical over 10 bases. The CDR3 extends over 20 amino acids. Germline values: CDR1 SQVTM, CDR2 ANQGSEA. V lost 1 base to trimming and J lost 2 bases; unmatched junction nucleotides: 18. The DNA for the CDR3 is TGCAGCGTTGAAGGTGTAGCGGGGGGAAATTCGCAACTTTACACAGATACGCAGTATTTT. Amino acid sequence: CSVEGVAGGNSQLYTDTQYF.

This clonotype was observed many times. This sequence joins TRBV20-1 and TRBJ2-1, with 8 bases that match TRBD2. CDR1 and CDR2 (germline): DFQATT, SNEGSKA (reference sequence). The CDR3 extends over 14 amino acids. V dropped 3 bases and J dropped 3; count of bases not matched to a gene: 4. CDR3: CSASSSGDYNEQFF. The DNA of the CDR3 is TGCAGTGCTAGTAGTAGCGGGGACTACAATGAGCAGTTCTTC.

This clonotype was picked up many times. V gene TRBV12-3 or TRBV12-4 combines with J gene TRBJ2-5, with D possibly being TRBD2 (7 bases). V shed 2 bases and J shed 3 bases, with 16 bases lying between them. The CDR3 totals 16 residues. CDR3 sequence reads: CASSLTGTKWKETQYF. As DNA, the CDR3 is TGTGCCAGCAGTTTAACAGGGACTAAATGGAAAGAGACCCAGTACTTC.

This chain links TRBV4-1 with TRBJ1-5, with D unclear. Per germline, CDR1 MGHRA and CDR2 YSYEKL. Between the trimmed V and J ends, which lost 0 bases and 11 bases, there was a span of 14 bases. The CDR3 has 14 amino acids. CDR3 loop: CASSQDLAEIAQHF. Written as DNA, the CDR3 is TGCGCCAGCAGCCAAGATTTAGCGGAAATAGCCCAGCATTTT.

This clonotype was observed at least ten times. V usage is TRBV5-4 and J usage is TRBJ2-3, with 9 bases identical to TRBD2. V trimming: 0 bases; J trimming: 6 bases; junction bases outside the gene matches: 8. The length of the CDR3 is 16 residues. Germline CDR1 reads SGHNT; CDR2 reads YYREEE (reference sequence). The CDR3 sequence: CASSLGLAGGQDTQYF. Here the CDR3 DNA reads TGTGCCAGCAGCTTGGGTTTGGCGGGGGGGCAGGATACGCAGTATTTT.

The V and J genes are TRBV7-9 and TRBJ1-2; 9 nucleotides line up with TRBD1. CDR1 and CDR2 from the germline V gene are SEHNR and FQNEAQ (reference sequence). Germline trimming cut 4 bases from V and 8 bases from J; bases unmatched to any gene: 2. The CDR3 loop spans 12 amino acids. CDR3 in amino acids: CASSSDRGGYTF. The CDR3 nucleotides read TGTGCCAGCAGCTCGGACAGGGGAGGCTACACCTTC.

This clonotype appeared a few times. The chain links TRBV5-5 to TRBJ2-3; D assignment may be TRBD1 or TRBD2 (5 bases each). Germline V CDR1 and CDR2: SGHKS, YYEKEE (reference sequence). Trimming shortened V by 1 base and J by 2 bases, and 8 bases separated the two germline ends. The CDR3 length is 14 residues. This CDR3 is CASSLWDLTDTQYF. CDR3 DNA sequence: TGTGCCAGCAGCTTGTGGGACCTCACAGATACGCAGTATTTT.

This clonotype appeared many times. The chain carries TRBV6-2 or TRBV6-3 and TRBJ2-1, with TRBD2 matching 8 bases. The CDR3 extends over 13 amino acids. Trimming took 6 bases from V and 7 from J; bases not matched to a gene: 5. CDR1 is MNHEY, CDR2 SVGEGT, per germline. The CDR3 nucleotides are TGTGCCAGCAGGGGGACTAGGGGGAATGAGCAGTTCTTC. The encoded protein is CASRGTRGNEQFF.

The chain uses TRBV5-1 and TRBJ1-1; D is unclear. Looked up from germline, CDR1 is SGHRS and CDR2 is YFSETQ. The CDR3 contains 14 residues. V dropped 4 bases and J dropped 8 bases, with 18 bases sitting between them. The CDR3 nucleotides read TGCGCCAGCAGCAGAATGGAGGGTTGGACGGAAGCTTTCTTT. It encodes CASSRMEGWTEAFF.

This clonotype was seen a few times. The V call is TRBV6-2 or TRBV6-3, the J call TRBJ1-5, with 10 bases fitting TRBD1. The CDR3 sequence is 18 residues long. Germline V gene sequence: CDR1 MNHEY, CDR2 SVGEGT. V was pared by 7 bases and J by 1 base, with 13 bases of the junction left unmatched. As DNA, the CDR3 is TGTGCCAGCAACGACAGGGGGCCTCTAGATGGAAGCAATCAGCCCCAGCATTTT. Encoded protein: CASNDRGPLDGSNQPQHF.

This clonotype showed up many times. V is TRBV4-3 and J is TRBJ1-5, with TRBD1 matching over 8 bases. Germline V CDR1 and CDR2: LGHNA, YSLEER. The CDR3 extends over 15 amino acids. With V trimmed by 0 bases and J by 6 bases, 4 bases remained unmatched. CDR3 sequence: CASSQDSRGRQPQHF. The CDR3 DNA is TGCGCCAGCAGCCAAGACTCCAGGGGGCGTCAGCCCCAGCATTTT.

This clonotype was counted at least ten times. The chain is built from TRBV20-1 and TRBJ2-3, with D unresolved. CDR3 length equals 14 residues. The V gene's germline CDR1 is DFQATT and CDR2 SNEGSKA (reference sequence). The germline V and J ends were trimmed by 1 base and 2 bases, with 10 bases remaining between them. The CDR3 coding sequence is TGCAGTGCTAGAGTCCTGACAATCACAGATACGCAGTATTTT. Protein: CSARVLTITDTQYF.

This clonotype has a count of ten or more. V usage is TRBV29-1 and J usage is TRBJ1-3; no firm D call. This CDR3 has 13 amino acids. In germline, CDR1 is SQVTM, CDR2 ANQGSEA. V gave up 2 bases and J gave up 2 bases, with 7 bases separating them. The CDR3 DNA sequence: TGCAGCGTTGAATACGGGGCTGGAAACACCATATATTTT. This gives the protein CSVEYGAGNTIYF.

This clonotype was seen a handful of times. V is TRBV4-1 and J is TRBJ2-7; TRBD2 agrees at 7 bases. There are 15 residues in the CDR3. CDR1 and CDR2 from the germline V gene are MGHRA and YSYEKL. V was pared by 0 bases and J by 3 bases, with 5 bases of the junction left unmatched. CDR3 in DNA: TGCGCCAGCAGCCAAGACCCGACTAGCAACTACGAGCAGTACTTC. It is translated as CASSQDPTSNYEQYF.

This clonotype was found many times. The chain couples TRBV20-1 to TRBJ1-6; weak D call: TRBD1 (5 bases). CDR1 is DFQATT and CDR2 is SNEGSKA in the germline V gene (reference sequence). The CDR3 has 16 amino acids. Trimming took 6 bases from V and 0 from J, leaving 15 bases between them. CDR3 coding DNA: TGCAGTGCCGATCAGGGAATGAGCTCCTATAATTCACCCCTCCACTTT. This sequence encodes CSADQGMSSYNSPLHF.

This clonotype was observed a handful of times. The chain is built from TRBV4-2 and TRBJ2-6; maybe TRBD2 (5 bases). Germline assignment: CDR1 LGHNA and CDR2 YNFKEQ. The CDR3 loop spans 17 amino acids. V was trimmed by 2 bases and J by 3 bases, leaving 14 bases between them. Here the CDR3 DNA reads TGTGCCAGCAGCCAATATCGGGGAGTGGATGGGGCCAACGTCCTGACTTTC. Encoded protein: CASSQYRGVDGANVLTF.

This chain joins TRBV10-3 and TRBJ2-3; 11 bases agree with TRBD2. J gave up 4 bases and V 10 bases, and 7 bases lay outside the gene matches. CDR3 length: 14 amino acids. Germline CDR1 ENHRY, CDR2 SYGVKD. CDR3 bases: TGTGCCACCTCTAGCGGGGGGACTTCAGATACGCAGTATTTT. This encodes CATSSGGTSDTQYF.